The TCR beta chain described here comes from a study of control samples from healthy donors and cancer patients. V lost 3 bases, J lost 0 bases, and 6 bases lay in between. The germline gives CDR1 WSHSY, CDR2 SAAADI. The CDR3 contains 14 residues. Sequencing was performed with immunoSEQ multiplex PCR; in TCRdb, only in-frame clones are kept and a portion is missing. The sample has 150,000 or so clones, about 93% seen once. The clonotype comes from a man aged 50 to 59 in good health. The genes are TRBV10-2 and TRBJ1-5; D ambiguous. Sequencing was performed on blood. CDR3 protein: CASSDFDSNQPQHF. CDR3 DNA sequence: TGCGCCAGCAGTGATTTCGATAGCAATCAGCCCCAGCATTTT.